The rows below give T cell receptor beta chains drawn from one sample of a study of vaccination effects on CD4 cells after COVID-19. Clones were sequenced by immunoSEQ multiplex PCR, and TCRdb holds only the in-frame ones, with some missing. The table shows around 25,000 clones, with 55% to 75% occurring only once. No cognate antigen is known for these TCRs. Specimen: CD4+ T cells from PBMCs cultured with SARS-CoV-2 spike peptides, collected before COVID-19 vaccination. The receptor source for this set is a human donor who received a COVID-19 vaccine. The CDR3 runs from the conserved cysteine through the conserved F or W. Each record gives: J gene, CDR3 length, clone size, V gene, CDR3 protein. Not every row has a clone size; where given, it reads once, few, many or a size class.

TRBJ2-5,15,NA,TRBV5-1,CASASRDRGKETQYF
TRBJ2-5,13,NA,TRBV10-1,CASRRGLQETQYF
TRBJ1-2,12,NA,TRBV29-1,CSERTGGHGYTF
TRBJ2-1,14,NA,TRBV10-1,CASSGGSRSNEQFF
TRBJ1-5,21,NA,TRBV21-1,CASSKDRGGSPAPISNQPQHF
TRBJ1-2,12,NA,TRBV3-1/TRBV3-2,CASSQEALGYTF
TRBJ1-2,13,once,TRBV18,CASSLDSIYGYTF
TRBJ2-3,16,NA,TRBV5-4,CASSWGPDRGPDTQYF
TRBJ1-2,14,NA,TRBV6-5,CASSQTARTMGYTF
TRBJ1-5,13,NA,TRBV2,CASSGQYDQPQHF
TRBJ2-7,14,NA,TRBV27,CASSLMLASYEQYF
TRBJ1-1,13,NA,TRBV9,CASSPVMNTEAFF
TRBJ1-3,15,NA,TRBV3-1/TRBV3-2,CASSDPDRAGNTIYF
TRBJ2-5,16,NA,TRBV5-6,CASSRRRTGIQETQYF
TRBJ1-5,11,NA,TRBV19,CASSEGQPQHF
TRBJ1-5,13,NA,TRBV2,CASNPMGNQPQHF
TRBJ2-7,13,NA,TRBV6-1,CASSGAEPYEQYF
TRBJ2-1,15,NA,TRBV5-1,CASSLEAGDYNEQFF
TRBJ2-7,14,NA,TRBV6-5,CASSYGLDSYEQYF
TRBJ2-7,19,NA,TRBV11-2,CASSLALASGSTGTYEQYF
TRBJ1-5,14,NA,TRBV11-2,CASSLQGARQPQHF
TRBJ2-3,14,NA,TRBV29-1,CSVQGQAGADTQYF
TRBJ2-6,18,NA,TRBV5-5,CASSEPGTANSGANVLTF
TRBJ2-2,16,NA,TRBV12-5,CASGLDSGRASGELFF
TRBJ1-3,16,few,TRBV19,CASNPDRLGSGNTIYF
TRBJ1-2,13,NA,TRBV5-5,CASSPRGFYGYTF
TRBJ2-7,15,NA,TRBV27,CASSRPPGLPSEQYF
TRBJ2-5,12,NA,TRBV12-5,CASGDGKETQYF
TRBJ2-3,15,NA,TRBV6-5,CASSYYRGGTDTQYF
TRBJ2-7,14,NA,TRBV5-1,CASSLGVGGYEQYF
TRBJ1-1,15,NA,TRBV3-1/TRBV3-2,CASSRQYPLNTEAFF
TRBJ2-7,13,NA,TRBV5-1,CASLTNRQYEQYF
TRBJ1-2,14,few,TRBV18,CASSSGTGSRGYTF
TRBJ2-4,17,NA,TRBV19,CASSIFGGGTAKNIQYF
TRBJ2-3,14,NA,TRBV3-1/TRBV3-2,CASSSSGITDTQYF
TRBJ1-1,17,NA,TRBV15,CATSSLSWTPFATEAFF
TRBJ2-7,17,medium-sized,TRBV10-3,CAISETGTSGLSYEQYF
TRBJ2-7,13,NA,TRBV9,CASSKTGAHEQYF
TRBJ2-7,14,NA,TRBV6-5,CASSRGTGFYEQYF
TRBJ2-3,16,NA,TRBV11-1,CASSFLAGGLTDTQYF
TRBJ2-2,15,NA,TRBV5-1,CASTERAAFTGELFF
TRBJ1-1,13,NA,TRBV4-1,CASSQGVPGSAFF
TRBJ1-5,14,few,TRBV6-6,CASSYYDGNQPQHF
TRBJ1-2,13,NA,TRBV25-1,CASSESGNYGYTF
TRBJ1-2,15,NA,TRBV27,CASSPTVIGTYGYTF
TRBJ1-4,14,once,TRBV5-1,CASSGQGFEEKLFF
TRBJ2-5,17,NA,TRBV9,CASSVTWTSGGQETQYF
TRBJ1-6,15,few,TRBV5-5,CASSLGGEGNSPLHF
TRBJ1-5,16,few,TRBV6-6,CASSYSYGLSNQPQHF
TRBJ1-5,12,NA,TRBV6-5,CAGRTGNQPQHF
TRBJ2-7,12,NA,TRBV7-9,CASSQLGGEQYF
TRBJ2-7,13,NA,TRBV6-6,CASRWAGHSEQYF
TRBJ1-3,17,NA,TRBV5-6,CASSLVPGQSSGNTIYF
TRBJ2-2,15,NA,TRBV27,CASSLSHGDTGELFF
TRBJ2-3,15,NA,TRBV7-9,CASSFRSPGGDTQYF
TRBJ1-5,15,NA,TRBV2,CASSRGQGFNQPQHF
TRBJ1-1,12,NA,TRBV2,CASSESLAEAFF
TRBJ2-7,13,NA,TRBV27,CASRYSGAYEQYF